These 14 T cell receptor beta chains were sequenced from one sample in a study of tumor and adjacent non-tumor tissue in lung cancer. RNA was extracted from bulk tissue without any cell sorting. The library came from three nested PCR rounds adapted from ARM-PCR protocols. TCRdb redid the calling of the multiplex PCR reads with MiXCR, one entry per CDR3 protein. The top ten clones hold 28% of a sample with 69,000 or so distinct CDR3 sequences, around 73% of them seen once. The sequenced sample consisted of lung tumor tissue. All receptors derive from a man in his sixties with non-small cell lung cancer.

A note on this clonotype: A read error may account for a junction end that differs from germline. V is TRBV20-1 and J is TRBJ2-5, with TRBD2 matching over 9 bases. The CDR3 length is 15 residues. Germline V lookup: CDR1 DFQATT, CDR2 SNEGSKA (reference sequence). The CDR3 DNA is TGCAATGCTAGCGTTAGCGGGGGTGAAGCAGAGACCCAGTACTTC. Translation gives CNASVSGGEAETQYF.

About this clonotype: A junction end diverges from the germline sequence, so it may reflect a read error. The gene calls are TRBV29-1 and TRBJ2-3, with TRBD2 matching over 9 bases. The CDR3 has 16 residues. Per germline, CDR1 SQVTM and CDR2 ANQGSEA. CDR3 sequence: CKVEDWVAGASDKQYF. Written as DNA, the CDR3 is TGCAAGGTTGAAGATTGGGTAGCGGGAGCATCAGATAAGCAGTATTTT.

This clonotype was counted only a few times. The rearrangement uses TRBV7-9 and TRBJ2-1; 7 positions agree with TRBD1. This CDR3 contains 15 residues. CDR1 is SEHNR and CDR2 is FQNEAQ in the germline V gene (reference sequence). The J segment lost 8 bases and the V segment lost 0 bases, leaving 7 bases of the junction unmatched. CDR3 nucleotide sequence: TGTGCCAGCAGCTTAGCGGGGTACAGGGGTCATGAGCAGTTCTTC. Translation: CASSLAGYRGHEQFF.

Concerning this clonotype: This CDR3 is missing its conserved last phenylalanine or tryptophan, likely due to a read error. The CDR3 DNA is TGCAGCGCCTCGGCAGGGGGTGACACTGATGCTTTCTCT. Residues: CSASAGGDTDAFS. The chain is built from TRBV29-1 and TRBJ1-1; TRBD1 matches at 7 bases. From germline, CDR1 is SQVTM and CDR2 ANQGSEA. The CDR3 is 13 amino acids.

This clonotype has just a few counts. At one boundary the junction diverges from the germline segment, which might be a read error. The CDR3 DNA is TGTGCCAGTAGTGCGATTAGCGCCAGGGGGAATGAACAGTTCTTC. It encodes CASSAISARGNEQFF. This rearrangement joins TRBV6-1 to TRBJ2-1; 7 bases map to TRBD1. Germline V gene lookup returns CDR1 MNHNS and CDR2 SASEGT. The CDR3 contains 15 residues.

Of note for this clonotype: One junction end disagrees with the germline gene, perhaps due to a read error. The chain joins TRBV20-1 to TRBJ2-2; TRBD2 matches 7 bases. CDR1 DFQATT and CDR2 SNEGSKA come from the germline V gene (reference sequence). The CDR3 loop spans 16 amino acids. CDR3 coding DNA: TGCATTGCTACTTTAGTGGGAGGGCCGGAGACCGGGGGGCTGTTTTTT. It yields the protein CIATLVGGPETGGLFF.

V gene TRBV29-1 combines with J gene TRBJ1-5; D gene uncertain. This CDR3 is built from 13 residues. Germline V CDR1 and CDR2: SQVTM, ANQGSEA. V lost 8 bases, J lost 2 bases, and 13 bases lay in between. In nucleotides, the CDR3 is TGCAGCCTTATCAGTAGTGGCAATCAGCCCCAGCATTTT. Its protein product is CSLISSGNQPQHF.

At least ten counts were recorded for this clonotype. This chain connects TRBV29-1 to TRBJ2-7, with 11 bases that match TRBD2. The CDR3 spans 14 residues. In germline, CDR1 is SQVTM, CDR2 ANQGSEA. The ends lost 6 bases at V and 0 bases at J; junction bases unmatched: 4. In nucleotides, the CDR3 is TGCAGCGTCCGACTAGCGGGGAGCTCCTACGAGCAGTACTTC. Amino acids: CSVRLAGSSYEQYF.

Details on this clonotype: Lacking the conserved final phenylalanine or tryptophan, this CDR3 likely reflects a read error. This chain uses TRBV20-1 with TRBJ2-1; tentative D call: TRBD2 (5 bases). CDR3 length: 10 amino acids. In germline, CDR1 is DFQATT, CDR2 SNEGSKA (reference sequence). DNA of the CDR3: TGCAGTACTAGGGATAATGAGCAGTTCTTA. It is translated as CSTRDNEQFL.

A remark on this clonotype: This clone may be a read error of a much larger clone one base away. The V and J genes are TRBV21-1 and TRBJ2-1; the table's D call, TRBD2, was not checked against the DNA. TRBV21-1 is termed a pseudogene. This CDR3 contains 15 residues. The CDR3, as DNA: TGTGCCAGCAGCAATGAAGGCCAAGGGAGCAATGAGCAGTTCTTC. Protein product: CASSNEGQGSNEQFF.

Details on this clonotype: It is likely a read error, because the conserved phenylalanine at the end of the CDR3 is missing. The chain couples TRBV6-1 to TRBJ1-2; D call uncertain. Germline V CDR1 and CDR2: MNHNS, SASEGT. The CDR3 sequence is 12 residues long. V was trimmed by 8 bases and J by 4 bases, leaving 11 bases between them. The CDR3 nucleotides are TGTGCCAGCGGAGGCCCGGTCTATGGCTACACCATC. Translating it yields CASGGPVYGYTI.

By sample share, this clonotype is medium-sized (0.01 to 0.1%). The gene calls are TRBV6-6 and TRBJ2-1, with D hard to call. Per the germline V gene, CDR1 is MNHNY and CDR2 is SVGAGI (reference sequence). The CDR3 has 14 amino acids. V was trimmed by 3 bases and J by 4 bases, leaving 10 bases between them. The CDR3 nucleotides read TGTGCCAGCAGTTATGGGCTGGTGTACAATGAGCAGTTCTTC. Translating it yields CASSYGLVYNEQFF.

As for this clonotype: This may come from a read error, since a much larger clone is one base off. No conserved phenylalanine or tryptophan ends this CDR3, so it is likely a read error. CDR3 amino acids: CSARAKGVNAYGYTI. The CDR3 DNA reads TGCAGTGCTAGAGCGAAGGGAGTTAACGCCTATGGCTACACCATC. The V call is TRBV20-1, the J call TRBJ1-2; D is uncertain. The length of the CDR3 is 15 residues. Germline loops: CDR1 DFQATT, CDR2 SNEGSKA (reference sequence). V was shortened by 1 base and J by 4 bases, with 16 bases between the two germline ends.

Regarding this clonotype: At one end, the junction sequence differs from germline, possibly due to a read error. The chain's CDR3 is CSVAGQGHGYIF. CDR3 bases: TGCAGCGTTGCGGGACAGGGTCATGGCTACATCTTC. The J gene is TRBJ1-2, the V gene TRBV29-1, with 9 bases identical to TRBD1. The CDR3 length is 12 residues. CDR1 and CDR2 from the germline V gene are SQVTM and ANQGSEA.